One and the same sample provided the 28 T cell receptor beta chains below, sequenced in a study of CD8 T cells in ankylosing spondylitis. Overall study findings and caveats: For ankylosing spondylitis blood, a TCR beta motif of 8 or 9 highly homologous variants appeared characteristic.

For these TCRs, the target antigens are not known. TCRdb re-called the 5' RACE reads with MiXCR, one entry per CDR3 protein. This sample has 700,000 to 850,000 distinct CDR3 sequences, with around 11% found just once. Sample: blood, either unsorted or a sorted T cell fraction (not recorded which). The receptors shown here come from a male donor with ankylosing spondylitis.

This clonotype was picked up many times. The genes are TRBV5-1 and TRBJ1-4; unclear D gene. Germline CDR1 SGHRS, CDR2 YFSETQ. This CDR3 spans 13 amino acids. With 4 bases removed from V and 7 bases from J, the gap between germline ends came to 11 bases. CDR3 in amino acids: CASSQGLSEKLFF. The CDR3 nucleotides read TGCGCCAGCAGCCAAGGATTAAGTGAAAAACTGTTTTTT.

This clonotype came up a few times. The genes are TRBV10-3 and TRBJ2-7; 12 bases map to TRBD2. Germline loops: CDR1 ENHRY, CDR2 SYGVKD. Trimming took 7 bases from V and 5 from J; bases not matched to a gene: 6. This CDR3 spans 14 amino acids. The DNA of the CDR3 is TGTGCCATCACTCGACTAGCGGGAGACAACGAGCAGTACTTC. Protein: CAITRLAGDNEQYF.

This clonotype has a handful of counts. CDR3 amino acids: CASSLEGKTEAFF. CDR3 bases: TGCGCCAGCAGCTTGGAGGGGAAGACTGAAGCTTTCTTT. This chain joins TRBV5-1 and TRBJ1-1, with D perhaps matching TRBD1 (5 bases). The CDR3 is made up of 13 amino acids. V gave up 0 bases and J gave up 5 bases, with 8 bases separating them. Looked up from germline, CDR1 is SGHRS and CDR2 is YFSETQ.

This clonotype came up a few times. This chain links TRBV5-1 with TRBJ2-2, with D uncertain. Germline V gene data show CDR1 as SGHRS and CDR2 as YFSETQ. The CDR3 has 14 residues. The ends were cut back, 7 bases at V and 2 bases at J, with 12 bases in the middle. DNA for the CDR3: TGCGCCAGCGCCGAAGCCCCCAACACCGGGGAGCTGTTTTTT. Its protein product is CASAEAPNTGELFF.

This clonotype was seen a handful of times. The CDR3 coding sequence is TGTGCCAGCAGCCAATCAGGCCCCGGGGAGCTGTTTTTT. Translation: CASSQSGPGELFF. The chain uses TRBV16 and TRBJ2-2; no clear D gene. The germline gives CDR1 KGHSY, CDR2 FQNENV. The CDR3 is made up of 13 amino acids. V gave up 0 bases and J gave up 6 bases, with 5 bases separating them.

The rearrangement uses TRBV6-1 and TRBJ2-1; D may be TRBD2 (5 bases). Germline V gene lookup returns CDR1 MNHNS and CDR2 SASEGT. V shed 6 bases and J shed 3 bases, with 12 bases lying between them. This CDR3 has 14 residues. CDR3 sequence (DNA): TGTGCCAGCAGCGCCGGTAGCGACTACAATGAGCAGTTCTTC. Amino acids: CASSAGSDYNEQFF.

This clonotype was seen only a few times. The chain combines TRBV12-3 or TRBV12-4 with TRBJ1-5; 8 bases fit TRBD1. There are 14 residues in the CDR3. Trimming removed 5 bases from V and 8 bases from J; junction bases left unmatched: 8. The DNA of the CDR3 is TGTGCCAGCAGTACTTTGGACAGGGTCAAGCCCCAGCATTTT. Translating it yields CASSTLDRVKPQHF.

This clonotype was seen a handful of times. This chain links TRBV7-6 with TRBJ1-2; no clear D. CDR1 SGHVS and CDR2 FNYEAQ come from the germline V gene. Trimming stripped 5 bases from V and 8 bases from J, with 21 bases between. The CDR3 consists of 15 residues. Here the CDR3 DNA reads TGTGCCAGCAGCAGGGAACCTCTAGCTTCGGGGGGCTACACCTTC. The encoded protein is CASSREPLASGGYTF.

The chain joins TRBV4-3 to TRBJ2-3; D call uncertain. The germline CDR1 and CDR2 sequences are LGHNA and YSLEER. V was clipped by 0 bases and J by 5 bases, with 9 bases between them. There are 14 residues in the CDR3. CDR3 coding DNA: TGCGCCAGCAGCCAAGAACGCAGTTTAGATACGCAGTATTTT. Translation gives CASSQERSLDTQYF.

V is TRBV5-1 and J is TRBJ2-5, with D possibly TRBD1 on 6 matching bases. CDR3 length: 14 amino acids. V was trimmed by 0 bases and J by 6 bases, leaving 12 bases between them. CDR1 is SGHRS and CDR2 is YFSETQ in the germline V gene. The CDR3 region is CASSLDRDGKTQYF. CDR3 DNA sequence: TGCGCCAGCAGCTTGGACAGGGATGGCAAGACCCAGTACTTC.

The CDR3 nucleotides are TGCAGCGCTCCCGCGGGGGGGTCCTACAATGAGCAGTTCTTC. The encoded protein is CSAPAGGSYNEQFF. This sequence joins TRBV29-1 and TRBJ2-1; 9 bases line up with TRBD2. The CDR3 is 14 residues long. The J segment lost 1 base and the V segment lost 7 bases, leaving 5 bases of the junction unmatched. The germline gives CDR1 SQVTM, CDR2 ANQGSEA.

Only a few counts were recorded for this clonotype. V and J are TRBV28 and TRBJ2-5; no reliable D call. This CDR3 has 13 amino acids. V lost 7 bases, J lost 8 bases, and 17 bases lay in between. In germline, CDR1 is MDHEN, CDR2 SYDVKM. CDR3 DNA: TGTGCCAGCACCGGAGTGACCTTTGGAACCCAGTACTTC. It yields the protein CASTGVTFGTQYF.

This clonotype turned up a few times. CDR3 in amino acids: CSATGRYEQYF. DNA of the CDR3: TGCAGTGCTACGGGGAGATACGAGCAGTACTTC. The chain links TRBV20-1 to TRBJ2-7; possibly TRBD2 for D (5 bases). The V gene lost 4 bases and the J gene lost 4 bases, with 8 bases spanning the gap. Germline V gene sequence: CDR1 DFQATT, CDR2 SNEGSKA (reference sequence). The CDR3 spans 11 residues.

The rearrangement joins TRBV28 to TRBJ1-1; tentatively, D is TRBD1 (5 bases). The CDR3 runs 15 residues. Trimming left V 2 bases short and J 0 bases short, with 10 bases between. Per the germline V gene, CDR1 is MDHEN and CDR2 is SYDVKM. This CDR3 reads CASSLGASLNTEAFF. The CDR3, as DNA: TGTGCCAGCAGTTTAGGGGCCAGCTTGAACACTGAAGCTTTCTTT.

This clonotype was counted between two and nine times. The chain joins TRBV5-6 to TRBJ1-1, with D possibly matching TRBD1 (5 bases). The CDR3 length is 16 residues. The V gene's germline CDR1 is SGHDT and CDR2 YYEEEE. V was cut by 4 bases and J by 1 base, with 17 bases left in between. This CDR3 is CASSLGGGTRNTEAFF. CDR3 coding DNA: TGTGCCAGCAGCCTTGGGGGGGGAACCAGGAACACTGAAGCTTTCTTT.

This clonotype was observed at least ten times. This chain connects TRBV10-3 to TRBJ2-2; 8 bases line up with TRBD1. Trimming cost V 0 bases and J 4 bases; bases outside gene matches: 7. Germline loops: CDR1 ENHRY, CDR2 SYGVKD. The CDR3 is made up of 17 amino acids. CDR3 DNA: TGTGCCATCAGTGAGTCGAGACAGGGGATCTTCACCGGGGAGCTGTTTTTT. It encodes CAISESRQGIFTGELFF.

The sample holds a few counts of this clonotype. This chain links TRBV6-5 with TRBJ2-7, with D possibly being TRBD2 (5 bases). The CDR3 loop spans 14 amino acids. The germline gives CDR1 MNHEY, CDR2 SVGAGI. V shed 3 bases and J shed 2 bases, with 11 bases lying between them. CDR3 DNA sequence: TGTGCCAGCAGTTATGGAGGCGGTGCCTACGAGCAGTACTTC. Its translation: CASSYGGGAYEQYF.

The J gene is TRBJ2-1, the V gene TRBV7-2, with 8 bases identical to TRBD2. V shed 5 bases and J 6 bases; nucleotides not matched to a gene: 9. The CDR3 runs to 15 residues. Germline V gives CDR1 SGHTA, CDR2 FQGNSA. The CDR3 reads CASSPYSGVINEQFF. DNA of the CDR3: TGTGCCAGCAGCCCTTATAGCGGGGTGATCAATGAGCAGTTCTTC.

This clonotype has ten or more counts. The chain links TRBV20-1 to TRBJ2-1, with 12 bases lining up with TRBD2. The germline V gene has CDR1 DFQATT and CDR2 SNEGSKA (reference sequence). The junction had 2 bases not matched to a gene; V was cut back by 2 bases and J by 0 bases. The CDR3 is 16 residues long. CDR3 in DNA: TGCAGTGCTAGACCGACTAGCGGGAGCTCCTACAATGAGCAGTTCTTC. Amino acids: CSARPTSGSSYNEQFF.

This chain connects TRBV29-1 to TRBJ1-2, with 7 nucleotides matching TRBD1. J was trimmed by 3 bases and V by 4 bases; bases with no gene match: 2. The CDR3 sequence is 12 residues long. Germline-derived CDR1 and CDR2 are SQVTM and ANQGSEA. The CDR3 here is CSVAGQDYGYTF. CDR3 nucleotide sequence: TGCAGCGTTGCAGGACAGGACTATGGCTACACCTTC.

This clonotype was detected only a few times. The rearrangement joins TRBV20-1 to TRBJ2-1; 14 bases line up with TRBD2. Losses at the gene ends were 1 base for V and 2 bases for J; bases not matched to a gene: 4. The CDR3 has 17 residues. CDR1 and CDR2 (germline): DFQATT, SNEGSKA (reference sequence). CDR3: CSARGTSGRLPYNEQFF. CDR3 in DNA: TGCAGTGCTAGAGGGACTAGCGGGAGGTTACCCTACAATGAGCAGTTCTTC.

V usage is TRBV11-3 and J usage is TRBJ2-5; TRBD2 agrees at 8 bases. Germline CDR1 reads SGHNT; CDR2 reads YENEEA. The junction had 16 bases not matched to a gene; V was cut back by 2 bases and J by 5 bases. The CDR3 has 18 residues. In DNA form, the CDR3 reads TGTGCCAGCAGCTTACGGGAGGGACACGGAGATTATGCGGAGACCCAGTACTTC. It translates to CASSLREGHGDYAETQYF.

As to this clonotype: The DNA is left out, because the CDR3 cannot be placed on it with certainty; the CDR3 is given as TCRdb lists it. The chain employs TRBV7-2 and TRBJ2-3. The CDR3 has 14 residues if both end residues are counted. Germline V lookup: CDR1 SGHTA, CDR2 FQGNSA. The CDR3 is CASSFLWSGDTQYF.

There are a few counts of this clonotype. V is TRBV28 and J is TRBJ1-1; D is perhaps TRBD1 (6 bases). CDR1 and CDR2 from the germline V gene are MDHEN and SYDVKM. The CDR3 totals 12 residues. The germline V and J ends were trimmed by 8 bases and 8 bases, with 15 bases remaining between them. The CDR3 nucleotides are TGTGCCAGCTCCCTCGGGACAAGCGAAGCTTTCTTT. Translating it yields CASSLGTSEAFF.

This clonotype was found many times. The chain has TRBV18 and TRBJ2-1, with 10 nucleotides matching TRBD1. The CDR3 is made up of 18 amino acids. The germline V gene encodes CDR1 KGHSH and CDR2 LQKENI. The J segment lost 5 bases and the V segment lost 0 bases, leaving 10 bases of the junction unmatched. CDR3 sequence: CASSPPRGDRGVDNEQFF. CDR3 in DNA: TGTGCCAGCTCACCACCGCGGGGGGACAGGGGCGTCGACAATGAGCAGTTCTTC.

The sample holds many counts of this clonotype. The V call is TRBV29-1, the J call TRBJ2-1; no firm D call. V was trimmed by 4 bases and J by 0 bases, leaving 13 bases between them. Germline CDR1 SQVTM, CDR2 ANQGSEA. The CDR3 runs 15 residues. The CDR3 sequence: CSVVGGLSSYNEQFF. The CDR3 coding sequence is TGCAGCGTTGTCGGCGGCCTCAGCTCCTACAATGAGCAGTTCTTC.

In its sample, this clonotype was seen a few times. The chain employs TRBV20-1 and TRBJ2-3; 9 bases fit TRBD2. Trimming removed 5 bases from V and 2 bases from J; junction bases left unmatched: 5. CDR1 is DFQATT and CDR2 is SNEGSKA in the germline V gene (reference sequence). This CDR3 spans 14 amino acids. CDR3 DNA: TGCAGTGCTGGCAGCGGGGGGTCCACAGATACGCAGTATTTT. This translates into CSAGSGGSTDTQYF.

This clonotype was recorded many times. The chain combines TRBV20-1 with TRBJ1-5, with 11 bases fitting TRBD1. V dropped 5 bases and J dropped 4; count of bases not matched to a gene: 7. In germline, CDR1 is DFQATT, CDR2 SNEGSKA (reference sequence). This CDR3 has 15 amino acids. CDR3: CSAGSRDRGNQPQHF. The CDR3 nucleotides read TGCAGTGCTGGCTCACGGGACAGGGGGAATCAGCCCCAGCATTTT.